These 7 T cell receptor beta chains came from one sample sequenced in a study of cytomegalovirus exposure and HLA in healthy donors. The table came from immunoSEQ multiplex PCR; TCRdb's copy has only in-frame clones and leaves some out. The data contain about 170,000 clones, about nine tenths of them singletons. Sequencing was done on a sample of PBMCs. These TCRs come from a woman aged 18-35 years in good health and CMV-seropositive.

This chain connects TRBV10-3 to TRBJ2-3, with TRBD2 matching 10 bases. The CDR3 has 14 residues. Germline V gene data show CDR1 as ENHRY and CDR2 as SYGVKD. V lost 10 bases to trimming and J lost 0 bases; unmatched junction nucleotides: 4. The CDR3 coding sequence is TGTGCCACCCTAGCGGGAGTGAGCACAGATACGCAGTATTTT. Translated: CATLAGVSTDTQYF.

The chain links TRBV4-3 to TRBJ2-3; 7 nucleotides align to TRBD2. The CDR3 is 15 residues long. Germline values: CDR1 LGHNA, CDR2 YSLEER. The V gene end was trimmed by 2 bases and the J gene end by 4 bases; junction bases not matched to a gene: 6. The CDR3 region has the DNA TGCGCCAGCAGCCAAAGCGGGAATCTTGCAGATACGCAGTATTTT. Its protein is CASSQSGNLADTQYF.

The chain employs TRBV30 and TRBJ2-1, with 9 bases aligning to TRBD2. CDR3 size: 16 residues. V was pared by 4 bases and J by 3 bases, with 10 bases of the junction left unmatched. CDR1 is GTSNPN and CDR2 is SVGIG in the germline V gene (reference sequence). The CDR3 bases are TGTGCCTGGACCTTCCCCGCTAGCGGGATCTACAATGAGCAGTTCTTC. As protein: CAWTFPASGIYNEQFF.

In its sample, this clone was seen once. The chain couples TRBV6-5 to TRBJ1-5, with 8 bases matching TRBD1. This CDR3 has 15 residues. With 6 bases clipped from V and 1 base from J, the junction kept 5 bases outside the gene matches. Germline assignment: CDR1 MNHEY and CDR2 SVGAGI. The CDR3: CASRIQGGSNQPQHF. CDR3 bases: TGTGCCAGCAGGATACAGGGGGGGAGCAATCAGCCCCAGCATTTT.

The chain carries TRBV12-5 and TRBJ2-1, with unresolved D. The CDR3 spans 11 residues. Germline loops: CDR1 LGHNT, CDR2 FRNRAP. With 2 bases removed from V and 8 bases from J, the gap between germline ends came to 4 bases. The CDR3 region is CASGLIYEQFF. CDR3 DNA: TGTGCTAGTGGTTTGATCTATGAGCAGTTCTTC.

This clone was picked up one time. This chain connects TRBV18 to TRBJ2-2, with D tentatively TRBD2 (5 bases). The CDR3 has 14 amino acids. Per germline, CDR1 KGHSH and CDR2 LQKENI. The V end lost 3 bases, the J end lost 5 bases, and 10 bases lay between the germline ends. In DNA, the CDR3 is TGTGCCAGCTCACCTGGAGCGGCAACCGGGGAGCTGTTTTTT. This gives the protein CASSPGAATGELFF.

With respect to this clone: The sample carries other DNA sequences with the same CDR3. The CDR3 spells CASSYSGTSGQETQYF. In DNA form, the CDR3 reads TGTGCCAGCAGTTACTCGGGGACTAGCGGGCAAGAGACCCAGTACTTC. The genes are TRBV6-5 and TRBJ2-5, with 12 bases aligning to TRBD2. V dropped 0 bases and J dropped 2; count of bases not matched to a gene: 1. The CDR3 consists of 16 residues. CDR1 and CDR2 from the germline V gene are MNHEY and SVGAGI.